This TCR beta chain was captured in a study of blood T cells in healthy people across ages. Study-wide findings and caveats: Correlation between TCR beta diversity and naive T cell percentage was strong.

Through a sample-barcoded 5' primer and a J-beta primer mix, a second PCR was run for roughly 6 to 11 cycles. TCRdb reprocessed the 5' RACE reads via MiXCR and lists one record per CDR3 protein. The sample has about 1.6 million distinct CDR3 sequences; 30% to 40% are singletons. Trimming removed 4 bases at V and 7 bases at J, with 13 bases between. This CDR3 contains 13 residues. Concerning this clonotype: Its matching antigen is unknown.

Isolating PBMCs gave at least 6 million of these cells per sample. Sample: blood. V is TRBV12-3 or TRBV12-4 and J is TRBJ1-1, with D maybe TRBD1 (6 bases). This TCR derives from a woman aged 25 to 39 in good health. CDR3 bases: TGTGCCAGCAGTTCCAGGGGTCGTGGTGAAGCTTTCTTT. This encodes CASSSRGRGEAFF.